This TCR beta chain was sequenced for a study of blood T cell repertoires in COVID-19. Across the whole study: Researchers got acute and convalescent COVID-19 samples from the United States, Italy and Spain. T cells, B-cell-depleted T cells, or PBMCs supplied cDNA or gDNA.

This CDR3 spans 14 amino acids. The germline V gene has CDR1 MNHEY and CDR2 SVGAGI. V was clipped by 0 bases and J by 4 bases, with 9 bases between them. Per the original methods: It was from reference gene primer amplification that nucleated cell counts were estimated. Using immunoSEQ multiplex PCR, the repertoire was profiled, and TCRdb retains in-frame clones only, with some absent. From that table come the V and J calls and clone size; the DNA was used to work out D and trimming. The table has hundreds of thousands of clones, about 87% seen once. Sample: PBMCs or T cells enriched from blood (not recorded which). The J gene is TRBJ1-2, the V gene TRBV6-5; possibly TRBD1 for D (6 bases). This clonotype was obtained from a woman aged 45-60 years who had recovered from COVID-19. The DNA of the CDR3 is TGTGCCAGCAGTTACTCGAGGACAGCCTATGGCTACACCTTC. Translation: CASSYSRTAYGYTF.